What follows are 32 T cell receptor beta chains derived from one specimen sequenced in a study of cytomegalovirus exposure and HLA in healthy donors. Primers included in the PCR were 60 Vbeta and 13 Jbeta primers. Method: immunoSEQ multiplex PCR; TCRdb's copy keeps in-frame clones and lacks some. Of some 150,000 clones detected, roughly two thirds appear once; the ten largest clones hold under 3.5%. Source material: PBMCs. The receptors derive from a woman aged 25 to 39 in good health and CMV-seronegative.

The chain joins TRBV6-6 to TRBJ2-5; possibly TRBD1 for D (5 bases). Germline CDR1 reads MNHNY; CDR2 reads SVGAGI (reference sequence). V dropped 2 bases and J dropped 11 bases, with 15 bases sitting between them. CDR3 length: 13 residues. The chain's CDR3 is CASSYGQGVWQYF. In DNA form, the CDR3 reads TGTGCCAGCAGTTACGGGCAGGGCGTTTGGCAGTACTTC.

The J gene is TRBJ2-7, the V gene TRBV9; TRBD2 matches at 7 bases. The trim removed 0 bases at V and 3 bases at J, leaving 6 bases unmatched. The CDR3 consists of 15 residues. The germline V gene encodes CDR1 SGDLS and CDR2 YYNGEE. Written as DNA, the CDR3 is TGTGCCAGCAGCGTAGGCAGCGGGATCCTCTACGAGCAGTACTTC. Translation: CASSVGSGILYEQYF.

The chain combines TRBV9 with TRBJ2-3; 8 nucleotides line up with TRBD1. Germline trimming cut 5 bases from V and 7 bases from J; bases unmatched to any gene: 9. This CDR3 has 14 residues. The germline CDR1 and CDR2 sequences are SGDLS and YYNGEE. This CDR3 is CASSRGQGGNTQYF. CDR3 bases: TGTGCCAGCAGTCGCGGACAGGGTGGAAATACGCAGTATTTT.

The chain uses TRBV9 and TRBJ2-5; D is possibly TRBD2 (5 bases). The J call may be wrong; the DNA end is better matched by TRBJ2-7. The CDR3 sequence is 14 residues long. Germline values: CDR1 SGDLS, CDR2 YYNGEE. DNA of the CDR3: TGTGCCAGCAGCGTAGGGGGAGACTCCTACGAGCAGTACTTC. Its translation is CASSVGGDSYEQYF.

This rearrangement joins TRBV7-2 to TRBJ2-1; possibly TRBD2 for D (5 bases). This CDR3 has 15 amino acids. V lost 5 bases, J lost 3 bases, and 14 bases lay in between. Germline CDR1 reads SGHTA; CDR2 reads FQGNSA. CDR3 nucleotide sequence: TGTGCCAGCAGCCGAGACGGAGGTTACTACAATGAGCAGTTCTTC. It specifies CASSRDGGYYNEQFF.

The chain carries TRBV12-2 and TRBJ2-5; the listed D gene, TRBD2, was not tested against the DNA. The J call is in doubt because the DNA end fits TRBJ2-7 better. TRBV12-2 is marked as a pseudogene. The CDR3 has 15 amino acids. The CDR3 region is CAIPGAGQVSYEQYF. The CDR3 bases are TGTGCAATCCCGGGAGCGGGGCAGGTTTCCTACGAGCAGTACTTC.

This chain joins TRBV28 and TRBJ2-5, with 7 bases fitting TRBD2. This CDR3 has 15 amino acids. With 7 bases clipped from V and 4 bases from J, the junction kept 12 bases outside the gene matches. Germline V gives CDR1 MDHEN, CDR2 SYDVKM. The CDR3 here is CASKGEGVMSETQYF. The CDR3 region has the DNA TGTGCCAGCAAAGGGGAGGGAGTTATGTCAGAGACCCAGTACTTC.

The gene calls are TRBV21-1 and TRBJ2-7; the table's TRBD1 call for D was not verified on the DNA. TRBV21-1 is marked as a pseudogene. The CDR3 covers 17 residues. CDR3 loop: CASSKEGASGGGYEQYF. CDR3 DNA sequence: TGTGCCAGCAGCAAAGAGGGGGCGTCAGGGGGTGGTTACGAGCAGTACTTC.

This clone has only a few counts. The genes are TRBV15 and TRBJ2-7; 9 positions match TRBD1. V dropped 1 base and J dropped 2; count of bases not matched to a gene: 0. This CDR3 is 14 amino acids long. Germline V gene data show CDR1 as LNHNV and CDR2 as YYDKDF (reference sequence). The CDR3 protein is CATSRGTGAYEQYF. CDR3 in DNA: TGTGCCACCAGCAGAGGGACAGGGGCCTACGAGCAGTACTTC.

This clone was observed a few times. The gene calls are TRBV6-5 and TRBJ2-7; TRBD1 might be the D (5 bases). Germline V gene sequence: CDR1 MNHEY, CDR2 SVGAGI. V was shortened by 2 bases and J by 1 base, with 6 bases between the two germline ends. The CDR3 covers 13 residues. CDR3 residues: CASSYDSSYEQYF. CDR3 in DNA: TGTGCCAGCAGTTACGACAGTTCCTACGAGCAGTACTTC.

For the CDR3, the DNA is TGTGCCAGCAGTAACACAGGGGGCGATTCACCCCTCCACTTT. Its protein is CASSNTGGDSPLHF. This chain links TRBV6-5 with TRBJ1-6; 9 bases are a match to TRBD1. Trimming took 5 bases from V and 8 from J; bases not matched to a gene: 4. Germline values: CDR1 MNHEY, CDR2 SVGAGI. There are 14 residues in the CDR3.

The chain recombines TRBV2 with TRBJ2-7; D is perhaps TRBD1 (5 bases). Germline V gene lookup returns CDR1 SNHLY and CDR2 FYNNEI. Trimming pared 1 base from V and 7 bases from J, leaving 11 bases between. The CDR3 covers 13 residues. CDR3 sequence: CASSEETAFEQYF. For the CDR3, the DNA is TGTGCCAGCAGTGAAGAGACAGCGTTTGAGCAGTACTTC. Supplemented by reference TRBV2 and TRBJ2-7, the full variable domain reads EPEVTQTPSHQVTQMGQEVILRCVPISNHLYFYWYRQILGQKVEFLVSFYNNEISEKSEIFDDQFSVERPDGSNFTLKIRSTKLEDSAMYFCASSEETAFEQYFGPGTRLTVT.

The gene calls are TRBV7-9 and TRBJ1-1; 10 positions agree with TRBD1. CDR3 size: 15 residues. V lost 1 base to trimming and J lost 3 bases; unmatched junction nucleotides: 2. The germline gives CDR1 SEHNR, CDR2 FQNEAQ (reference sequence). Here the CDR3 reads CASSLEGTGDTEAFF. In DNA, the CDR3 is TGTGCCAGCAGCTTAGAAGGGACAGGGGACACTGAAGCTTTCTTT.

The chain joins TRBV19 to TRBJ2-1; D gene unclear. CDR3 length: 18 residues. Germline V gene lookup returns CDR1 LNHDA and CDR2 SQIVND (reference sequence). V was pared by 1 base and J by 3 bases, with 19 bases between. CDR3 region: CASSIGLVRQLGYNEQFF. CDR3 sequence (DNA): TGTGCCAGTAGTATAGGTTTGGTGCGGCAGCTGGGCTACAATGAGCAGTTCTTC. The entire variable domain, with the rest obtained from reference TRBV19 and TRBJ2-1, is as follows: DGGITQSPKYLFRKEGQNVTLSCEQNLNHDAMYWYRQDPGQGLRLIYYSQIVNDFQKGDIAEGYSVSREKKESFPLTVTSAQKNPTAFYLCASSIGLVRQLGYNEQFFGPGTRLTVL.

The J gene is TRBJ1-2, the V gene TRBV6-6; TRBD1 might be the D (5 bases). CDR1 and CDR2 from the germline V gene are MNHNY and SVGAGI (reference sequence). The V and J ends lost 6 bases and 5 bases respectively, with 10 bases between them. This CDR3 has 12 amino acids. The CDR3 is CASSPRQYGYTF. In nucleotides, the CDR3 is TGTGCCAGCAGCCCCAGACAGTATGGCTACACCTTC.

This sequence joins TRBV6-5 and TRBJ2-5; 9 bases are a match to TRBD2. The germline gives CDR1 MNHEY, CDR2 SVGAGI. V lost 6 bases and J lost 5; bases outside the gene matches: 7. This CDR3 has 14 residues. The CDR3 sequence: CASRVSGGLETQYF. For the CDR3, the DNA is TGTGCCAGCAGAGTTAGCGGGGGACTTGAGACCCAGTACTTC.

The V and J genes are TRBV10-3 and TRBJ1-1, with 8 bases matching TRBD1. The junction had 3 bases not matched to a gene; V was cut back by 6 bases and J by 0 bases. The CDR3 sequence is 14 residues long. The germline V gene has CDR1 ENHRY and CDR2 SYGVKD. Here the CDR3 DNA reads TGTGCCATCAGCGCGACAGGGGTGAACACTGAAGCTTTCTTT. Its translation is CAISATGVNTEAFF.

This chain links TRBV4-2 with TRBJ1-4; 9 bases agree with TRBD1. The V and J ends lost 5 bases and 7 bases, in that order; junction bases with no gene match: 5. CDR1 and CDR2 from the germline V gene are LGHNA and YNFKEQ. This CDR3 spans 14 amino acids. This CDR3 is CASSVDRGTEKLFF. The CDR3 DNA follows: TGTGCCAGCAGCGTGGACAGGGGAACTGAAAAACTGTTTTTT.

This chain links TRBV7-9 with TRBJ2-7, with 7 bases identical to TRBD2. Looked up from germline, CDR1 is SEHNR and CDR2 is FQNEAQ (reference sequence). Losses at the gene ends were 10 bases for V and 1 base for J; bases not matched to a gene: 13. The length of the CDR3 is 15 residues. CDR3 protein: CATQFRGGPSYEQYF. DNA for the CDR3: TGTGCCACCCAATTTCGGGGAGGGCCTTCCTACGAGCAGTACTTC.

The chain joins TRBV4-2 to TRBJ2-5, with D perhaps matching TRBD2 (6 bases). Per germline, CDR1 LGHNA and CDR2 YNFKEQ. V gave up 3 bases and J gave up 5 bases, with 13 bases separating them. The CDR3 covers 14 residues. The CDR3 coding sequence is TGTGCCAGCAGCCACCCCGGGGCGGGGGAGACCCAGTACTTC. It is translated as CASSHPGAGETQYF.

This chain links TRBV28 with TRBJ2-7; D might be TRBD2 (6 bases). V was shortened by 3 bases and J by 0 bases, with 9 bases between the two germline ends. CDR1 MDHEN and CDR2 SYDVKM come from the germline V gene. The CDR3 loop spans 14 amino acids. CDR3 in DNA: TGTGCCAGCAGTTTGACTAGGAGCTCCTACGAGCAGTACTTC. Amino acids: CASSLTRSSYEQYF.

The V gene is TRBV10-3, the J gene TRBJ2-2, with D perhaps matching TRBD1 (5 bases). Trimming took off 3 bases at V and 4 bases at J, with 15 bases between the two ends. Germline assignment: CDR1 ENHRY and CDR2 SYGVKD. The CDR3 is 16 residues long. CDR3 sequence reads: CAISDGSQGSTGELFF. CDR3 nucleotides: TGTGCCATCAGTGATGGTAGTCAGGGAAGCACCGGGGAGCTGTTTTTT.

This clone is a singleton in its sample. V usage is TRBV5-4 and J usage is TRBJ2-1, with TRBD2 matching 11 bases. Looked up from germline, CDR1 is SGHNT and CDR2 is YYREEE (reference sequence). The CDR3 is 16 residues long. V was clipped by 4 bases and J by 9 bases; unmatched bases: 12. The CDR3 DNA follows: TGTGCCAGCAGCGGCTCAGGGGGTAGCGGGAGGGTTGAGCAGTTCTTC. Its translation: CASSGSGGSGRVEQFF.

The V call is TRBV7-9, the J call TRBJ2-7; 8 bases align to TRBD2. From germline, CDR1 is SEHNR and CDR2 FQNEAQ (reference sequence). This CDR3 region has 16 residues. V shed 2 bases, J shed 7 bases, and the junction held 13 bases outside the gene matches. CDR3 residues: CASSLTAGASPGEQYF. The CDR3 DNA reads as TGTGCCAGCAGCTTAACAGCGGGAGCCTCCCCGGGGGAGCAGTACTTC.

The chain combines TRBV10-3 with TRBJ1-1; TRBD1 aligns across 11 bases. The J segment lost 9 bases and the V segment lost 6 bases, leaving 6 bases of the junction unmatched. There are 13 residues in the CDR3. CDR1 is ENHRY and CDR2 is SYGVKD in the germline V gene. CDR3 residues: CAISGQGARKAFF. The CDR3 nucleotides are TGTGCCATCAGCGGACAGGGGGCGCGTAAAGCTTTCTTT.

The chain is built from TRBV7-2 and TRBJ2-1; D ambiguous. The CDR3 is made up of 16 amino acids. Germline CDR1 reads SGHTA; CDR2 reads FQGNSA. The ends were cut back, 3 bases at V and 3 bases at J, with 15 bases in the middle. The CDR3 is CASSFGLALLYNEQFF. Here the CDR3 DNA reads TGTGCCAGCAGCTTTGGGCTGGCCCTACTCTACAATGAGCAGTTCTTC.

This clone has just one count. The chain's CDR3 is CASRLDSNYNEKLFF. For the CDR3, the DNA is TGTGCCAGTAGGTTGGACAGCAATTACAATGAAAAACTGTTTTTT. The V and J genes are TRBV19 and TRBJ1-4; weak D call: TRBD1 (6 bases). Germline V CDR1 and CDR2: LNHDA, SQIVND (reference sequence). Trimming took 6 bases from V and 5 from J, leaving 16 bases between them. This CDR3 spans 15 amino acids.

CDR3 sequence (DNA): TGTGCCACCAGCAGAGGACAGGACAGCTCCTACGAGCAGTACTTC. This codes for CATSRGQDSSYEQYF. V and J are TRBV15 and TRBJ2-7; possibly TRBD1 for D (6 bases). The CDR3 spans 15 residues. V was pared by 1 base and J by 0 bases, with 10 bases between. The germline CDR1 and CDR2 sequences are LNHNV and YYDKDF (reference sequence).

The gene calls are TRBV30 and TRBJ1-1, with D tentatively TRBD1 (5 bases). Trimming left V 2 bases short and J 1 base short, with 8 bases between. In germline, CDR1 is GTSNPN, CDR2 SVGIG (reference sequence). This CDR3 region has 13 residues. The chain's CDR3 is CAWSQQANTEAFF. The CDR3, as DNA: TGTGCCTGGAGTCAACAGGCGAACACTGAAGCTTTCTTT.

CDR3 in DNA: TGTGCCAGCAGTTTATCGGGACTAGCGGGATTTCAGTTCTTC. It is translated as CASSLSGLAGFQFF. This sequence joins TRBV27 and TRBJ2-1; 13 bases agree with TRBD2. Germline V CDR1 and CDR2: MNHEY, SMNVEV (reference sequence). V shed 0 bases and J 13 bases; nucleotides not matched to a gene: 3. The CDR3 runs to 14 residues.

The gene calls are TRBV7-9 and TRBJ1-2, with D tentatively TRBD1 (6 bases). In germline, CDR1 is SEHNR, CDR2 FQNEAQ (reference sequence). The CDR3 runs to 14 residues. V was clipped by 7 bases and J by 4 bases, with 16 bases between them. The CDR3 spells CASNSRGKAYGYTF. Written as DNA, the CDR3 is TGTGCCAGCAACTCGAGGGGGAAAGCCTATGGCTACACCTTC.

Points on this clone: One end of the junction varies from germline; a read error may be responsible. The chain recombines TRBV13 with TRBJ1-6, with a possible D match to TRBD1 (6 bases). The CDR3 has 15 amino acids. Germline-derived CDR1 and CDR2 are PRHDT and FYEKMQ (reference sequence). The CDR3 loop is CASSLGQSYNSPLHF. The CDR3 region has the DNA TGTGCCAGCAGCCTAGGACAGTCCTATAATTCACCCCTCCACTTT.